Detailed here is one TCR beta chain. The record originates from a study of cytomegalovirus exposure and HLA in healthy donors. PCR primers comprised 60 Vbeta and 13 Jbeta primers. Generated by immunoSEQ multiplex PCR, the TCRdb table keeps only in-frame clones and is missing some. The table lists under 200,000 clones, under 90% of them singletons. CDR1 and CDR2 (germline): MNHNS, SASEGT. Trimming removed 2 bases from V and 6 bases from J; junction bases left unmatched: 10. The CDR3 length is 16 residues. The source of this sequence is a male donor in good health and CMV-seronegative. The genes are TRBV6-1 and TRBJ2-1; 7 nucleotides line up with TRBD2. Material for sequencing was PBMCs. CDR3: CASSEREVIGSNEQFF. The CDR3 region has the DNA TGTGCCAGCAGTGAACGGGAGGTCATTGGGTCCAATGAGCAGTTCTTC.